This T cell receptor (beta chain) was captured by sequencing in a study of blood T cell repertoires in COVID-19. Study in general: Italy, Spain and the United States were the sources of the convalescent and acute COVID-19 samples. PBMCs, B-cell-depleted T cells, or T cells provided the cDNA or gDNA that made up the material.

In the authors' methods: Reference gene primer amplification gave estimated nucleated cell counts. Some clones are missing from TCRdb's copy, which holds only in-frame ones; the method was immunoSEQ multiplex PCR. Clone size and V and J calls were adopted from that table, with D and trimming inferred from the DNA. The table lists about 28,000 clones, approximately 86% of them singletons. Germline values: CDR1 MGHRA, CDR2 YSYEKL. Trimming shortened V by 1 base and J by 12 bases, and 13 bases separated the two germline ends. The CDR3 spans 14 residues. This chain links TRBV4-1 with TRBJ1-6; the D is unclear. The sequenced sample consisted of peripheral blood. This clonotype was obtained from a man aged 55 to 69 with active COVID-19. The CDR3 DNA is TGCGCCAGCAGCCAAGTGCCGGGTGTAGGACCCCTCCACTTT. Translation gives CASSQVPGVGPLHF.